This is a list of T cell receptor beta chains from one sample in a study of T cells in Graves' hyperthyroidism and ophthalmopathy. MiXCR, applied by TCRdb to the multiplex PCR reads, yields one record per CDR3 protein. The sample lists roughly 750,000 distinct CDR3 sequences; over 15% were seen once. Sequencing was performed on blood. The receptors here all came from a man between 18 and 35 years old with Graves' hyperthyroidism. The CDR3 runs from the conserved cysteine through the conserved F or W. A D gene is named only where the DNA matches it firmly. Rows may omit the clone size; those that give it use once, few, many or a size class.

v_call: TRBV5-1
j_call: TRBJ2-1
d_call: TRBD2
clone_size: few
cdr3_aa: CASSRGLAGGPALYNEQFF
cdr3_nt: TGCGCCAGCAGCAGGGGACTAGCGGGAGGTCCGGCCCTCTACAATGAGCAGTTCTTC

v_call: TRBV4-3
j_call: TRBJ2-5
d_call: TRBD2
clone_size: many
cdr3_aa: CASSQGSSGETQYF
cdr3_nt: TGCGCCAGCAGCCAAGGTTCTAGCGGGGAGACCCAGTACTTC

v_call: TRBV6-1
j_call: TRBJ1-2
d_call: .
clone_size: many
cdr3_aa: CASSYRLNLLVGYTF
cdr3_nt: TGTGCCAGCAGTTACCGTCTCAACTTACTTGTCGGCTACACCTTC

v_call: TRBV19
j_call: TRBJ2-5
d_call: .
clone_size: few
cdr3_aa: CASTPIYEGEERWETQYF
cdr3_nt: TGTGCCAGTACCCCCATCTATGAGGGGGAGGAGAGGTGGGAGACCCAGTACTTC

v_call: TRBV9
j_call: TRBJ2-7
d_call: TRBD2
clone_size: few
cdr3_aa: CASSTSGSLNEQYF
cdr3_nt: TGTGCCAGCAGCACAAGCGGGAGCTTAAACGAGCAGTACTTC

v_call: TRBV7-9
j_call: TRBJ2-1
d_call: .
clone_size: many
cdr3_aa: CASSLGGDSLREQFF
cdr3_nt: TGTGCCAGCAGCTTAGGCGGAGACTCGCTCCGTGAGCAGTTCTTC

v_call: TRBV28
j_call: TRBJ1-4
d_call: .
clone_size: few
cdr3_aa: CASSATPRALNEKLFF
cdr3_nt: TGTGCCAGCAGTGCAACCCCTCGGGCCCTGAATGAAAAACTGTTTTTT

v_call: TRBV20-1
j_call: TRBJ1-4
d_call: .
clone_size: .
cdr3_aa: CSARFGLEKLFF
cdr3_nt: TGCAGTGCTAGATTCGGGTTGGAAAAACTGTTTTTT

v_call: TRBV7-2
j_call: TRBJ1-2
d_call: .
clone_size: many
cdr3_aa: CASSFRAETYGYTF
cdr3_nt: TGTGCCAGCAGCTTCAGAGCAGAAACCTATGGCTACACCTTC

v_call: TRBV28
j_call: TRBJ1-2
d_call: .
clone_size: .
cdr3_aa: CASRRIRPGGYTF
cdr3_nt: TGTGCCAGCAGAAGAATACGTCCGGGTGGCTACACCTTC

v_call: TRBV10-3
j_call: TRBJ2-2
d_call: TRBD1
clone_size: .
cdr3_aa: CAISPGQGAVTGELFF
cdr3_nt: TGTGCCATCTCCCCGGGACAGGGGGCGGTCACCGGGGAGCTGTTTTTT

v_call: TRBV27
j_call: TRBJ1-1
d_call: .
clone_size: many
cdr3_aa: CASRVGRNTEAFF
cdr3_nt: TGTGCCAGCAGAGTGGGGCGGAACACTGAAGCTTTCTTT

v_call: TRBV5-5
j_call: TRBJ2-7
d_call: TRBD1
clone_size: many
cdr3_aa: CIGVGQGVHEQYF
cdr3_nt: TGTATTGGGGTGGGACAGGGAGTCCACGAGCAGTACTTC

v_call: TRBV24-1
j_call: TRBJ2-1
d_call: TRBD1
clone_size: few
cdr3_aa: CATQTGGILSTSSYNEQFF
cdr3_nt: TGTGCCACCCAGACAGGGGGGATCCTAAGTACTAGCTCCTACAATGAGCAGTTCTTC

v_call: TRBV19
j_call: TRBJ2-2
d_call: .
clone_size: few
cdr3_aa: CASNGVNTGELFF
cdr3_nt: TGTGCCAGTAACGGAGTAAACACCGGGGAGCTGTTTTTT

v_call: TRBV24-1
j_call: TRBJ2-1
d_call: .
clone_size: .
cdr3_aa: CATSDSGRGSGEQFF
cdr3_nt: TGTGCCACCAGTGACTCAGGTCGGGGGTCGGGCGAGCAGTTCTTC

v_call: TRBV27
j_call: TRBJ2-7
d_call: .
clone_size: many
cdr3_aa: CASSLYAGPEYEQYF
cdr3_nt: TGTGCCAGCAGTTTATATGCAGGGCCGGAATACGAGCAGTACTTC

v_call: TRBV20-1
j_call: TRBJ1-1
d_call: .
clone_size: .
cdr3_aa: CSARDRRGGDAEAFF
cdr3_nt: TGCAGTGCTAGAGATAGGCGGGGAGGGGACGCTGAAGCTTTCTTT

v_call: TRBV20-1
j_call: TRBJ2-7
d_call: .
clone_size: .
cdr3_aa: CSAEDSHSYEQYF
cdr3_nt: TGCAGTGCGGAGGACTCCCACTCCTACGAGCAGTACTTC

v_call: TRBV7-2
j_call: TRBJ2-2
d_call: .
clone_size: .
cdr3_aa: CASSRWAQNTGELFF
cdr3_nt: TGTGCCAGCAGCCGATGGGCTCAGAACACCGGGGAGCTGTTTTTT

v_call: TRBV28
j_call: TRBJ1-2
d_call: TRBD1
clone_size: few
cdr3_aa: CASSSKGAGSYGYTF
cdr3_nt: TGTGCCAGCAGTTCGAAGGGGGCGGGGTCCTATGGCTACACCTTC

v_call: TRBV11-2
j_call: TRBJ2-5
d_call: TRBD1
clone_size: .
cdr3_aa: CASSLTPTGGMETQYF
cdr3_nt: TGTGCCAGCAGCCTAACGCCTACAGGGGGAATGGAGACCCAGTACTTC

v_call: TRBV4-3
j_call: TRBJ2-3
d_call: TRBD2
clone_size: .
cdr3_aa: CASSQEGASGVSTDTQYF
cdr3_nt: TGCGCCAGCAGCCAAGAAGGGGCTAGCGGGGTGAGCACAGATACGCAGTATTTT

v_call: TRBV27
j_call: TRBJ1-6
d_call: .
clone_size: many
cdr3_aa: CASSRGPFYNSPLHF
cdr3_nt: TGTGCCAGCAGTAGAGGCCCCTTCTATAATTCACCCCTCCACTTT

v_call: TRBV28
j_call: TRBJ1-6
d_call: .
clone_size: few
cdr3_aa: CASNAGHSPLHF
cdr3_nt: TGTGCCAGCAACGCGGGGCATTCACCCCTCCACTTT